This T cell receptor (beta chain) is drawn from a study of blood T cells in healthy people across ages. In the study overall: Using template switching, researchers captured about one barcoded beta molecule for each two T cells.

Each donor gave around 9.3 milliliters of peripheral blood. This CDR3 has 14 amino acids. Germline V gene sequence: CDR1 DFQATT, CDR2 SNEGSKA (reference sequence). Trimming took off 3 bases at V and 7 bases at J, with 18 bases between the two ends. A J-beta primer mix and a sample-barcoded 5' primer were used in a second PCR of roughly 7 to 12 cycles. Using its own MiXCR run on the 5' RACE reads, TCRdb lists one record per CDR3 protein. The data hold around 870,000 distinct CDR3 sequences, with around 30% observed a single time. This TCR came from a woman of 80 years or more in good health. The sequenced material came from blood. The chain couples TRBV20-1 to TRBJ1-2; D might be TRBD1 (5 bases). CDR3 sequence reads: CSASLTGGGSGYTF. The CDR3 DNA follows: TGCAGTGCTAGTCTTACAGGCGGAGGTTCTGGCTACACCTTC.